This T cell receptor (beta chain) came from a study of CD8+CD57+ T cells in acquired aplastic anemia. Study-level background: Sorting CD4+ and CD8+ cells gave DNA averaging approximately 3 ug.

Germline CDR1 reads MGHDK; CDR2 reads SYGVNS. The CDR3 extends over 13 amino acids. The V and J ends lost 4 bases and 1 base respectively, with 8 bases between them. Sequencing was done on patients that had shown CD8+CD57+ cell expansion by flow cytometry. This clonotype was seen only a few times. The template for TCR beta VDJ and CDR3 sequence profiling was genomic DNA. One entry per CDR3 protein, called by TCRdb with MiXCR from the reads. The repertoire includes under 350,000 distinct CDR3 sequences, approximately 57% of them detected once, and 1.3% sits in the top ten. This clonotype originated in a human donor with aplastic anemia. The sample consisted of sorted CD4+, CD8+, or CD8+CD57+ T cells (not recorded which) from PBMCs. The chain couples TRBV25-1 to TRBJ2-7; unclear D gene. Here the CDR3 reads CASSVTPSYEQYF. For the CDR3, the DNA is TGTGCCAGCAGTGTGACTCCTTCCTACGAGCAGTACTTC.